These T cell receptor beta chains were read from a single sample in a study of T cells after somatic rescue of genetic block. The table came from immunoSEQ multiplex PCR; TCRdb's copy has only in-frame clones and leaves some out. The repertoire holds around 64,000 clones, about 90% seen once, with approximately 3% in the top ten. Sequenced input: peripheral blood mononuclear cells (PBMCs). These receptors were collected from a man aged 35-49 years. Each CDR3 is given with its conserved first and last residue. D genes are given only for firm matches. Clone size is shown for a subset of rows, as once, few, many or a class of expanded clone.

d_call: TRBD1; j_call: TRBJ1-2; clone_size: once; v_call: TRBV19; cdr3_aa: CASSTPAGGFNGYTF; cdr3_nt: TGTGCCAGTAGTACGCCGGCAGGGGGATTCAATGGCTACACCTTC
d_call: TRBD1; j_call: TRBJ1-3; clone_size: .; v_call: TRBV6-5; cdr3_aa: CASSDRGTRNTIYF; cdr3_nt: TGTGCCAGCAGTGACAGGGGGACTCGAAACACCATATATTTT
d_call: .; j_call: TRBJ2-7; clone_size: .; v_call: TRBV7-9; cdr3_aa: CASSLSYEQYF; cdr3_nt: TGTGCCAGCAGCCTTTCATACGAGCAGTACTTC
d_call: .; j_call: TRBJ1-1; clone_size: .; v_call: TRBV19; cdr3_aa: CASSIDRPGPHTEAFF; cdr3_nt: TGTGCCAGTAGTATAGATCGTCCAGGTCCCCACACTGAAGCTTTCTTT
d_call: .; j_call: TRBJ2-7; clone_size: .; v_call: TRBV5-4; cdr3_aa: CATSRGAGRGYEQYF; cdr3_nt: TGTGCCACCTCCCGGGGGGCGGGAAGGGGGTACGAGCAGTACTTC
d_call: TRBD1; j_call: TRBJ1-1; clone_size: .; v_call: TRBV2; cdr3_aa: CASWDRGNTEAFF; cdr3_nt: TGTGCCAGCTGGGACAGGGGGAACACTGAAGCTTTCTTT
d_call: .; j_call: TRBJ1-5; clone_size: .; v_call: TRBV6-6; cdr3_aa: CASSDSDSNQPQHF; cdr3_nt: TGTGCCAGCAGTGACAGCGATAGCAATCAGCCCCAGCATTTT
d_call: .; j_call: TRBJ2-1; clone_size: .; v_call: TRBV7-7; cdr3_aa: CASSASTGSYNEQFF; cdr3_nt: TGTGCTAGCAGCGCAAGTACGGGATCCTACAATGAGCAGTTCTTC
d_call: TRBD2; j_call: TRBJ2-7; clone_size: .; v_call: TRBV5-1; cdr3_aa: CASSLEGTSPEQYF; cdr3_nt: TGCGCCAGCAGCTTGGAAGGGACTAGCCCTGAGCAGTACTTC
d_call: .; j_call: TRBJ1-3; clone_size: .; v_call: TRBV30; cdr3_aa: CAWGGNTIYF; cdr3_nt: TGTGCCTGGGGGGGTAACACCATATATTTT
d_call: .; j_call: TRBJ2-7; clone_size: many; v_call: TRBV4-1; cdr3_aa: CASSQGRDSYEQYF; cdr3_nt: TGCGCCAGCAGCCAAGGGCGGGACTCCTACGAGCAGTACTTC
d_call: .; j_call: TRBJ2-3; clone_size: .; v_call: TRBV5-4; cdr3_aa: CASSPPDNSQYF; cdr3_nt: TGTGCCAGCAGCCCTCCGGACAACTCGCAGTATTTT
d_call: .; j_call: TRBJ2-7; clone_size: once; v_call: TRBV6-5; cdr3_aa: CASRRGREGEQYF; cdr3_nt: TGTGCCAGCCGCAGGGGACGGGAAGGCGAGCAGTACTTC
d_call: .; j_call: TRBJ2-5; clone_size: .; v_call: TRBV4-1; cdr3_aa: CASSQDIWETQYF; cdr3_nt: TGCGCCAGCAGCCAAGATATTTGGGAGACCCAGTACTTC
d_call: .; j_call: TRBJ2-3; clone_size: .; v_call: TRBV19; cdr3_aa: CASRRGHTSTDTQYF; cdr3_nt: TGTGCCAGTCGACGGGGCCACACTAGCACAGATACGCAGTATTTT
d_call: TRBD1; j_call: TRBJ1-1; clone_size: once; v_call: TRBV5-1; cdr3_aa: CASSRGTGNTEAFF; cdr3_nt: TGCGCCAGCAGCAGAGGGACAGGGAACACTGAAGCTTTCTTT
d_call: TRBD1; j_call: TRBJ1-2; clone_size: .; v_call: TRBV7-8; cdr3_aa: CASSPDRGRGHTF; cdr3_nt: TGTGCCAGCAGCCCGGACAGGGGGCGCGGGCACACCTTC
d_call: .; j_call: TRBJ2-2; clone_size: .; v_call: TRBV27; cdr3_aa: CASSLMRGTGELFF; cdr3_nt: TGTGCCAGCAGTTTAATGCGCGGCACCGGGGAGCTGTTTTTT
d_call: .; j_call: TRBJ2-1; clone_size: .; v_call: TRBV19; cdr3_aa: CASSIAASDEQFF; cdr3_nt: TGTGCCAGTAGTATAGCAGCGAGCGATGAGCAGTTCTTC
d_call: .; j_call: TRBJ2-3; clone_size: .; v_call: TRBV27; cdr3_aa: CASSLQWAPGARLSQDTQYF; cdr3_nt: TGTGCCAGCAGTTTGCAGTGGGCCCCGGGAGCTCGCCTCTCACAGGATACGCAGTATTTT
d_call: .; j_call: TRBJ1-1; clone_size: .; v_call: TRBV6-1; cdr3_aa: CASSKALNTEAFF; cdr3_nt: TGTGCCAGCAGTAAAGCGCTTAACACTGAAGCTTTCTTT
d_call: TRBD2; j_call: TRBJ2-3; clone_size: .; v_call: TRBV28; cdr3_aa: CASSFPSYLAGVTDTQYF; cdr3_nt: TGTGCCAGCAGTTTCCCCTCCTACCTAGCGGGAGTCACAGATACGCAGTATTTT
d_call: .; j_call: TRBJ1-3; clone_size: .; v_call: TRBV10-3; cdr3_aa: CAIGPREDTIYF; cdr3_nt: TGTGCCATCGGCCCTCGGGAGGACACCATATATTTT
d_call: .; j_call: TRBJ2-2; clone_size: .; v_call: TRBV29-1; cdr3_aa: CSAGSRGAAGELFF; cdr3_nt: TGCAGCGCTGGTAGCCGGGGGGCCGCCGGGGAGCTGTTTTTT
d_call: .; j_call: TRBJ2-1; clone_size: .; v_call: TRBV7-2; cdr3_aa: CASSLEGQNRGKNEQFF; cdr3_nt: TGTGCCAGCAGCTTAGAGGGGCAAAACCGGGGGAAGAATGAGCAGTTCTTC
d_call: .; j_call: TRBJ2-7; clone_size: .; v_call: TRBV4-1; cdr3_aa: CASSQEGGSEQYF; cdr3_nt: TGCGCCAGCAGCCAAGAAGGAGGGAGCGAGCAGTACTTC
d_call: .; j_call: TRBJ2-2; clone_size: .; v_call: TRBV25-1; cdr3_aa: CASSEYPGGTGELFF; cdr3_nt: TGTGCCAGCAGTGAATATCCCGGAGGCACCGGGGAGCTGTTTTTT
d_call: .; j_call: TRBJ1-5; clone_size: .; v_call: TRBV19; cdr3_aa: CATGPGVQHF; cdr3_nt: TGTGCCACGGGTCCGGGGGTGCAGCATTTT
d_call: .; j_call: TRBJ2-1; clone_size: .; v_call: TRBV10-3; cdr3_aa: CAIRAGIDNEQFF; cdr3_nt: TGTGCCATCAGGGCGGGAATCGACAATGAGCAGTTCTTC
d_call: TRBD1; j_call: TRBJ2-2; clone_size: .; v_call: TRBV18; cdr3_aa: CASSPQTGSNTGELFF; cdr3_nt: TGTGCCAGCTCACCCCAGACAGGGTCGAACACCGGGGAGCTGTTTTTT
d_call: .; j_call: TRBJ2-1; clone_size: .; v_call: TRBV5-1; cdr3_aa: CASSSDNEQFF; cdr3_nt: TGCGCCAGCAGCTCGGACAATGAGCAGTTCTTC